This TCR beta chain was recovered during a study of OX40 agonist ivuxolimab in advanced cancers. Study-level background: Among those enrolled, mean age was 60 years (range 23 to 79) and 82.7% were male.

Clones were sequenced by immunoSEQ multiplex PCR, and TCRdb holds only the in-frame ones, with some missing. The data hold some 70,000 clones, with 80% to 95% observed a single time. V shed 2 bases and J shed 7 bases, with 11 bases lying between them. CDR1 and CDR2 (germline): MNHEY, SVGAGI. CDR3 length: 13 residues. The origin of this receptor is an adult with an advanced solid tumor such as melanoma, head and neck, liver or kidney cancer. The chain is built from TRBV6-5 and TRBJ1-1; the D is unclear. The sample in question was CD4+ or CD8+ T cells sorted from blood, obtained in a trial of the OX40 agonist ivuxolimab. CDR3 DNA: TGTGCCAGCAGTTACACGCTCTGGAGTGAAGCTTTCTTT. Encoded protein: CASSYTLWSEAFF.